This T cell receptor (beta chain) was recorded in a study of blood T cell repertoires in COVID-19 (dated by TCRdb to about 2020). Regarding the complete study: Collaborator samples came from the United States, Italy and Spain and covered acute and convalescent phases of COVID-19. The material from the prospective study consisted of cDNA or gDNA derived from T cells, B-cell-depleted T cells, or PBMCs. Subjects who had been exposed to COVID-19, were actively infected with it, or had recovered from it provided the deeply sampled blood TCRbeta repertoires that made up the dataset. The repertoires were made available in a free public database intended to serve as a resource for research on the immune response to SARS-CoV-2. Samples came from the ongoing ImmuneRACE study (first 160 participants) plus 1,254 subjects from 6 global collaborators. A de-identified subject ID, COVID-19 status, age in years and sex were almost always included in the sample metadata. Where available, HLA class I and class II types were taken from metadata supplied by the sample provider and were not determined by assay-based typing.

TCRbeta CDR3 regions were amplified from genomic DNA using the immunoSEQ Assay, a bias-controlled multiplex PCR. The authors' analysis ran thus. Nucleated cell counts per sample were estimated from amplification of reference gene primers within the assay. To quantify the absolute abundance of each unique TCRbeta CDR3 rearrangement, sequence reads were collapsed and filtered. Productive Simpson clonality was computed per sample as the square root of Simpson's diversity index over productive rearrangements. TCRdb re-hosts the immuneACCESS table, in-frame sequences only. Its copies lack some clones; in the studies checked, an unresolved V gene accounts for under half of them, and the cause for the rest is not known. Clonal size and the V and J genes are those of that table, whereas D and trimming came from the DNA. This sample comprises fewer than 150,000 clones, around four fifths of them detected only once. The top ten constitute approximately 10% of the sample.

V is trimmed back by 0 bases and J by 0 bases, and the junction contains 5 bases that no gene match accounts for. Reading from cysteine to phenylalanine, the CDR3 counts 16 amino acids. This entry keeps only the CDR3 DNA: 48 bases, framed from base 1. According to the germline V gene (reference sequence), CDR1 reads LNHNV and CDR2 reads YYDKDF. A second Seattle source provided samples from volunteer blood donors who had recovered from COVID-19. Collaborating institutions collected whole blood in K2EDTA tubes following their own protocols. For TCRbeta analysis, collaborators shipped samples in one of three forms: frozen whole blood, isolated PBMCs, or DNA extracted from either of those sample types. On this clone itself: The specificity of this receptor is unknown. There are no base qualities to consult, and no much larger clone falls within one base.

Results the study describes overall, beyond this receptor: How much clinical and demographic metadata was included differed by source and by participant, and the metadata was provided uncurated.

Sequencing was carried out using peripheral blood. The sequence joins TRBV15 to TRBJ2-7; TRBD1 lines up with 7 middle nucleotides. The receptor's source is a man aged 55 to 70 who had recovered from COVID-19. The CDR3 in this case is CATSRDTGQSSYEQYF. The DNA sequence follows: TGTGCCACCAGCAGAGATACGGGACAGTCCTCCTACGAGCAGTACTTC.